A single sample is the source of the 15 T cell receptor beta chains below, sequenced in a study of blood T cell repertoires in COVID-19. Sequenced by immunoSEQ multiplex PCR; TCRdb stores in-frame clones only, minus some. The data show about 250,000 clones, about 90% seen once. The source material was peripheral blood. The receptors shown here come from a man younger than 35 with active or convalescent COVID-19.

The chain employs TRBV19 and TRBJ1-2, with a possible D match to TRBD1 (5 bases). Germline V CDR1 and CDR2: LNHDA, SQIVND (reference sequence). The CDR3 consists of 15 residues. V lost 3 bases to trimming and J lost 0 bases, with 11 bases between them. The CDR3 DNA reads as TGTGCCAGTAGTATGGTAGGGGAGGCTAACTATGGCTACACCTTC. Translation gives CASSMVGEANYGYTF.

This chain connects TRBV23-1 to TRBJ1-2, with unresolved D. TRBV23-1 is classed as an ORF, of uncertain function. The CDR3 is made up of 14 amino acids. The germline V and J ends were trimmed by 0 bases and 2 bases, with 7 bases remaining between them. The CDR3 loop is CASSQSRANYGYTF. CDR3 nucleotide sequence: TGCGCCAGCAGTCAATCGAGGGCCAACTATGGCTACACCTTC.

J is TRBJ1-5 and V is TRBV3-1 (or the pseudogene TRBV3-2); tentative D call: TRBD1 (6 bases). V was clipped by 4 bases and J by 7 bases, with 14 bases between them. Germline CDR1 reads LGHDT; CDR2 reads YNNKEL (reference sequence). The CDR3 consists of 14 residues. The CDR3 region is CASSRSGEGQPQHF. CDR3 coding DNA: TGTGCCAGCAGCCGCTCAGGGGAGGGACAGCCCCAGCATTTT.

The gene calls are TRBV7-8 and TRBJ1-2; 10 nucleotides line up with TRBD1. This CDR3 has 16 amino acids. Germline V CDR1 and CDR2: SGHVS, FQNEAQ. J was trimmed by 3 bases and V by 7 bases; bases with no gene match: 11. The CDR3 loop is CASTPTGGLNHYGYTF. CDR3 DNA: TGTGCCAGCACCCCGACAGGGGGCCTTAATCACTATGGCTACACCTTC.

This chain uses TRBV11-3 with TRBJ1-2; 9 nucleotides match TRBD1. This CDR3 has 17 residues. The J segment lost 2 bases and the V segment lost 5 bases, leaving 12 bases of the junction unmatched. Germline V gene lookup returns CDR1 SGHNT and CDR2 YENEEA. The CDR3 bases are TGTGCCAGCAGCCCGGACAGGGGAGCCCCTCTAAACTATGGCTACACCTTC. It encodes CASSPDRGAPLNYGYTF.

J is TRBJ2-1 and V is TRBV5-1; 8 bases match TRBD1. Germline V gene lookup returns CDR1 SGHRS and CDR2 YFSETQ. This CDR3 comprises 14 residues. The V and J ends lost 3 bases and 9 bases, in that order; junction bases with no gene match: 8. In DNA, the CDR3 is TGCGCCAGCAGCTCCGGGACAGGACAAGGTGAGCAGTTCTTC. Translating it yields CASSSGTGQGEQFF.

This clone appeared once. Other DNA sequences from this sample encode an identical CDR3 as well. The chain has TRBV4-3 and TRBJ1-1; unclear D gene. Germline-derived CDR1 and CDR2 are LGHNA and YSLEER. Trimming removed 1 base from V and 1 base from J, with 4 bases in between. This CDR3 contains 13 residues. For the CDR3, the DNA is TGCGCCAGCAGCCAAGCTCGGAACACTGAAGCTTTCTTT. Protein: CASSQARNTEAFF.

CDR3: CAWNKGLNTEAFF. The CDR3 DNA sequence: TGTGCCTGGAATAAGGGGCTGAACACTGAAGCTTTCTTT. This chain joins TRBV30 and TRBJ1-1, with a weak D call TRBD1 (5 bases). This CDR3 region has 13 residues. The V end lost 4 bases, the J end lost 0 bases, and 9 bases lay between the germline ends. Germline V CDR1 and CDR2: GTSNPN, SVGIG (reference sequence).

V gene TRBV20-1 combines with J gene TRBJ2-7, with TRBD1 matching 7 bases. The CDR3 length is 16 residues. V gave up 3 bases and J gave up 4 bases; unmatched junction bases: 15. Germline assignment: CDR1 DFQATT and CDR2 SNEGSKA (reference sequence). As DNA, the CDR3 is TGCAGTGCTAGTAACCCTTCCGGGACAGAGGGGTACGAGCAGTACTTC. Its protein is CSASNPSGTEGYEQYF.

The chain is built from TRBV19 and TRBJ2-5; maybe TRBD1 (5 bases). Germline loops: CDR1 LNHDA, CDR2 SQIVND (reference sequence). The CDR3 loop spans 11 amino acids. The V end lost 9 bases, the J end lost 4 bases, and 9 bases lay between the germline ends. CDR3 amino acids: CASRVGETQYF. CDR3 coding DNA: TGTGCCAGCAGGGTCGGAGAGACCCAGTACTTC.

The chain carries TRBV29-1 and TRBJ1-1, with a possible D match to TRBD1 (6 bases). The CDR3 is 14 amino acids. Looked up from germline, CDR1 is SQVTM and CDR2 is ANQGSEA. V was cut by 5 bases and J by 1 base, with 14 bases left in between. The CDR3: CSVQKGVWNTEAFF. The CDR3 bases are TGCAGCGTTCAAAAGGGGGTCTGGAACACTGAAGCTTTCTTT. Based on the CDR3 plus reference TRBV29-1 and TRBJ1-1, the full variable domain is SAVISQKPSRDICQRGTSLTIQCQVDSQVTMMFWYRQQPGQSLTLIATANQGSEATYESGFVIDKFPISRPNLTFSTLTVSNMSPEDSSIYLCSVQKGVWNTEAFFGQGTRLTVV.

This chain connects TRBV21-1 to TRBJ1-2; the table calls TRBD1, which could not be checked here. TRBV21-1 has pseudogene status. The CDR3 extends over 16 amino acids. CDR3 loop: CASSPQTVPSNYGYTF. The CDR3 nucleotides read TGTGCCAGCAGCCCCCAGACAGTACCGTCTAACTATGGCTACACCTTC.

V and J are TRBV20-1 and TRBJ1-2; D not resolved. This CDR3 contains 11 residues. The V end was cut by 3 bases, the J end by 8 bases, with 10 bases between. Germline V gene lookup returns CDR1 DFQATT and CDR2 SNEGSKA (reference sequence). Here the CDR3 DNA reads TGCAGTGCTAGCTCGCCCGGGGGCTACACCTTC. Translated, it gives CSASSPGGYTF.

V and J are TRBV27 and TRBJ1-2; no definite D call. Looked up from germline, CDR1 is MNHEY and CDR2 is SMNVEV (reference sequence). The CDR3 consists of 13 residues. Trimming took off 2 bases at V and 1 base at J, with 5 bases between the two ends. The CDR3, as DNA: TGTGCCAGCAGTTTAGGGCTTAACTATGGCTACACCTTC. Its translation: CASSLGLNYGYTF.

The chain joins TRBV12-5 to TRBJ1-1; perhaps TRBD1 as D (6 bases). CDR3 size: 17 residues. Trimming took off 0 bases at V and 0 bases at J, with 14 bases between the two ends. CDR1 and CDR2 (germline): LGHNT, FRNRAP. The CDR3 region has the DNA TGTGCTAGTGGTTTGGTCCTACAGGGTAAACTGAACACTGAAGCTTTCTTT. Protein: CASGLVLQGKLNTEAFF.